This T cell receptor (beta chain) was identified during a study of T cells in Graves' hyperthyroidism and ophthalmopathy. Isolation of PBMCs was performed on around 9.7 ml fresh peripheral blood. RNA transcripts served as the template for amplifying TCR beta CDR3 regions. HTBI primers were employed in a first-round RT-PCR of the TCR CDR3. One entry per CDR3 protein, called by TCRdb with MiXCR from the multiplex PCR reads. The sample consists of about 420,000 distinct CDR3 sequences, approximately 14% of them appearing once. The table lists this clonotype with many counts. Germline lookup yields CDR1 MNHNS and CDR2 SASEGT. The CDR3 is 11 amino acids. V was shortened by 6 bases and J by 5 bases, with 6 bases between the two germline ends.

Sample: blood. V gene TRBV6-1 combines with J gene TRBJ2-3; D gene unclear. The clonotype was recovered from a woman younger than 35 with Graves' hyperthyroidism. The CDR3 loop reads CASRLGDTQYF. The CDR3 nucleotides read TGTGCCAGCAGGCTCGGAGATACGCAGTATTTT.